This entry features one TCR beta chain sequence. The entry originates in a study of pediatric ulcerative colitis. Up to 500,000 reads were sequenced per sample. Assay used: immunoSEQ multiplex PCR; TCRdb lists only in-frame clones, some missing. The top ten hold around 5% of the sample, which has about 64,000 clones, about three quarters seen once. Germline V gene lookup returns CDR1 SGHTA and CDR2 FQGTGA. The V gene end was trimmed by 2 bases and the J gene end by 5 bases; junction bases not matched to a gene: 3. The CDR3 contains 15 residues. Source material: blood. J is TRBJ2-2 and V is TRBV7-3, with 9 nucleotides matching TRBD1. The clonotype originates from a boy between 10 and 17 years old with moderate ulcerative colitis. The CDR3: CASSLVQGATGELFF. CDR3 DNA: TGTGCCAGCAGCTTAGTACAGGGGGCTACCGGGGAGCTGTTTTTT.